One and the same sample provided the 6 T cell receptor beta chains below, sequenced in a study of immune evolution from preneoplasia to lung adenocarcinoma. Assay used: immunoSEQ multiplex PCR; TCRdb lists only in-frame clones, some missing. The data show 11,000 to 15,000 clones, 75% to 90% seen once. The sequencing input was FFPE minimally invasive lung adenocarcinoma tissue. The receptor set was obtained from a person between 65 and 79 years old with lung adenocarcinoma.

The J gene is TRBJ2-1, the V gene TRBV12-5; D possibly matches TRBD1 or TRBD2 (5 bases each). The germline CDR1 and CDR2 sequences are LGHNT and FRNRAP. The CDR3 is 16 amino acids. V shed 0 bases and J shed 7 bases, with 16 bases lying between them. The CDR3, as DNA: TGTGCTAGTGGTTTGGTACCCAGGTTTGGGGGAAATGAGCAGTTCTTC. This sequence encodes CASGLVPRFGGNEQFF.

This clone has more than one count but fewer than ten. The V gene is TRBV15, the J gene TRBJ2-7; the D gene is possibly TRBD1 (5 bases). CDR1 and CDR2 from the germline V gene are LNHNV and YYDKDF (reference sequence). The CDR3 is 13 amino acids. With 5 bases removed from V and 3 bases from J, the gap between germline ends came to 11 bases. Written as DNA, the CDR3 is TGTGCCACCAGCTTAAACCAGGGCTACGAGCAGTACTTC. Protein product: CATSLNQGYEQYF.

The CDR3 sequence is CASSPGGINEKLFF. CDR3 coding DNA: TGTGCCAGCAGCCCGGGAGGAATTAATGAAAAACTGTTTTTT. The rearrangement joins TRBV5-4 to TRBJ1-4; D gene uncertain. Germline loops: CDR1 SGHNT, CDR2 YYREEE (reference sequence). V dropped 4 bases and J dropped 4 bases, with 11 bases sitting between them. The CDR3 loop spans 14 amino acids. Using reference TRBV5-4 and TRBJ1-4 for the parts outside the CDR3, the full variable domain is ETGVTQSPTHLIKTRGQQVTLRCSSQSGHNTVSWYQQALGQGPQFIFQYYREEENGRGNFPPRFSGLQFPNYSSELNVNALELDDSALYLCASSPGGINEKLFFGSGTQLSVL.

This chain links TRBV5-1 with TRBJ2-2; TRBD1 matches at 7 bases. This CDR3 comprises 13 residues. The V gene end was trimmed by 4 bases and the J gene end by 6 bases; junction bases not matched to a gene: 3. Germline V lookup: CDR1 SGHRS, CDR2 YFSETQ. The CDR3 sequence is CASSLTGAGELFF. As DNA, the CDR3 is TGCGCCAGCAGCCTTACAGGGGCCGGGGAGCTGTTTTTT.

Written as DNA, the CDR3 is TGTGCCAGCTCCCAGTTTGACGGGGATGAAAAACTGTTTTTT. It translates to CASSQFDGDEKLFF. V gene TRBV18 combines with J gene TRBJ1-4, with unresolved D. The CDR3 contains 14 residues. The V end lost 6 bases, the J end lost 6 bases, and 14 bases lay between the germline ends. Germline CDR1 reads KGHSH; CDR2 reads LQKENI.

The chain couples TRBV29-1 to TRBJ1-1; D call uncertain. This CDR3 spans 11 amino acids. CDR1 and CDR2 from the germline V gene are SQVTM and ANQGSEA. With 3 bases removed from V and 12 bases from J, the gap between germline ends came to 14 bases. The CDR3 protein is CSVESVKGPFF. For the CDR3, the DNA is TGCAGCGTTGAGTCCGTGAAAGGGCCTTTCTTT.